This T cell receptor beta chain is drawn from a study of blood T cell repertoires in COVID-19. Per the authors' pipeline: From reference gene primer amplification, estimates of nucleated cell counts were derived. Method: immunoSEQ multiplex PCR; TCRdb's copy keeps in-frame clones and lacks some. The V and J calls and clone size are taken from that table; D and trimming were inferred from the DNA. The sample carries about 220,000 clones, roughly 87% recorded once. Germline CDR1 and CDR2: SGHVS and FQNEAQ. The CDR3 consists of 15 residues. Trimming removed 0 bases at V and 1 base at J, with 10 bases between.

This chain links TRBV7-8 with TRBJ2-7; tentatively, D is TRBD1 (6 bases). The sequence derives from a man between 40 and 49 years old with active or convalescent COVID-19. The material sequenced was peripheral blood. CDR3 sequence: CASSLAKGVSYEQYF. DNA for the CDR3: TGTGCCAGCAGCTTAGCGAAGGGGGTTTCCTACGAGCAGTACTTC.